A single sample gave rise to the 20 T cell receptor beta chains below, sequenced in a study of T cell repertoires in ileal Crohn's disease. Generated by immunoSEQ multiplex PCR, the TCRdb table keeps only in-frame clones and is missing some. The sample consists of around 5,000 clones, about four fifths of them appearing once. Material: ileal tissue. The receptors were gathered from an adult with Crohn's disease.

J is TRBJ2-6 and V is TRBV10-3; maybe TRBD2 (6 bases). Trimming left V 9 bases short and J 1 base short, with 7 bases between. Per germline, CDR1 ENHRY and CDR2 SYGVKD. The CDR3 is 13 amino acids. The CDR3 region has the DNA TGTGCCATTAGCGGATCTGGGGCCAACGTCCTGACTTTC. It translates to CAISGSGANVLTF.

The chain employs TRBV5-1 and TRBJ2-1, with D perhaps TRBD1 (6 bases). V lost 0 bases to trimming and J lost 7 bases, with 11 bases between them. CDR3 length: 14 amino acids. The germline gives CDR1 SGHRS, CDR2 YFSETQ. The CDR3 bases are TGCGCCAGCAGCTTGGCAGGGGCAGTAAATGAGCAGTTCTTC. This gives the protein CASSLAGAVNEQFF.

This clone was found once. V and J are TRBV7-9 and TRBJ2-6; no definite D call. There are 14 residues in the CDR3. Per the germline V gene, CDR1 is SEHNR and CDR2 is FQNEAQ (reference sequence). The germline V and J ends were trimmed by 2 bases and 0 bases, with 2 bases remaining between them. Written as DNA, the CDR3 is TGTGCCAGCAGCTTACACTCTGGGGCCAACGTCCTGACTTTC. This gives the protein CASSLHSGANVLTF.

The V call is TRBV6-7, the J call TRBJ1-2, with D possibly being TRBD1 (6 bases). TRBV6-7 is recorded as an ORF, its role being uncertain. The germline V and J ends were trimmed by 11 bases and 4 bases, with 20 bases remaining between them. The CDR3 is made up of 14 amino acids. The CDR3, as DNA: TGTGCCTGGGGGGGACACCAAAAGGGCTATGGCTACACCTTC. Its protein product is CAWGGHQKGYGYTF.

The chain couples TRBV19 to TRBJ1-1; D call uncertain. The CDR3 is made up of 13 amino acids. The germline V gene encodes CDR1 LNHDA and CDR2 SQIVND (reference sequence). Trimming removed 3 bases at V and 0 bases at J, with 5 bases between. The CDR3 DNA reads as TGTGCCAGTAGTATTCAGATGAACACTGAAGCTTTCTTT. It yields the protein CASSIQMNTEAFF.

The gene calls are TRBV4-1 and TRBJ2-7; TRBD2 might be the D (5 bases). Trimming pared 3 bases from V and 4 bases from J, leaving 16 bases between. This CDR3 has 15 amino acids. The germline V gene has CDR1 MGHRA and CDR2 YSYEKL. This chain's CDR3 is CASSHGPSGQYEQYF. In DNA, the CDR3 is TGCGCCAGCAGCCACGGGCCCAGCGGTCAATACGAGCAGTACTTC.

The chain recombines TRBV30 with TRBJ2-2, with TRBD1 matching 8 bases. The CDR3 consists of 14 residues. V dropped 3 bases and J dropped 6; count of bases not matched to a gene: 6. Germline V gene sequence: CDR1 GTSNPN, CDR2 SVGIG (reference sequence). The CDR3 region is CAWRVTGGAGELFF. CDR3 nucleotides: TGTGCCTGGAGGGTCACAGGGGGAGCCGGGGAGCTGTTTTTT.

The chain employs TRBV9 and TRBJ2-7; D is perhaps TRBD2 (6 bases). The CDR3 sequence is 15 residues long. CDR1 is SGDLS and CDR2 is YYNGEE in the germline V gene. Trimming removed 3 bases at V and 2 bases at J, with 15 bases between. The CDR3 coding sequence is TGTGCCAGCAGCGCAGCCTACGGGGGTCCCTACGAGCAGTACTTC. It translates to CASSAAYGGPYEQYF.

This chain links TRBV4-2 with TRBJ1-1, with 10 bases fitting TRBD1. Germline loops: CDR1 LGHNA, CDR2 YNFKEQ. CDR3 length: 16 residues. V was pared by 4 bases and J by 6 bases, with 11 bases of the junction left unmatched. This CDR3 reads CASSPQMGQGTAEAFF. DNA for the CDR3: TGTGCCAGCAGCCCCCAAATGGGACAGGGGACCGCTGAAGCTTTCTTT.

This sequence joins TRBV21-1 and TRBJ2-1; TRBD1, as called in the table, went unchecked against the DNA. TRBV21-1 is listed as a pseudogene. This CDR3 has 16 residues. The CDR3 reads CASSKTGRDRDNEQFF. CDR3 nucleotides: TGTGCCAGCAGCAAAACTGGACGGGACAGGGACAATGAGCAGTTCTTC.

By share, this clone ranks as large. The chain carries TRBV7-3 and TRBJ2-1; D is perhaps TRBD2 (5 bases). V shed 2 bases and J shed 5 bases, with 10 bases lying between them. The CDR3 runs 14 residues. Germline V gene sequence: CDR1 SGHTA, CDR2 FQGTGA. DNA of the CDR3: TGTGCCAGCAGCTTACGGGGAAATAACAATGAGCAGTTCTTC. Amino acid sequence: CASSLRGNNNEQFF.

V and J are TRBV7-2 and TRBJ1-2, with 7 bases aligning to TRBD1. CDR3 length equals 17 residues. The V and J ends lost 5 bases and 5 bases, in that order; junction bases with no gene match: 17. The germline V gene has CDR1 SGHTA and CDR2 FQGNSA. CDR3 nucleotides: TGTGCCAGCAGCCCCGAGACAGGGAGTCTACTATATTATGGCTACACCTTC. It is translated as CASSPETGSLLYYGYTF.

This clone was seen more than once but under ten times. The CDR3 DNA sequence: TGCGCCAGCGTCGGGACAGGGTATGGCGAGCAGTACTTC. This codes for CASVGTGYGEQYF. The chain carries TRBV10-2 and TRBJ2-7; TRBD1 aligns across 9 bases. The CDR3 sequence is 13 residues long. CDR1 is WSHSY, CDR2 SAAADI, per germline. V trimming: 8 bases; J trimming: 6 bases; junction bases outside the gene matches: 8.

The chain recombines TRBV27 with TRBJ1-1; 7 nucleotides agree with TRBD1. Trimming removed 0 bases from V and 5 bases from J; junction bases left unmatched: 12. The germline V gene has CDR1 MNHEY and CDR2 SMNVEV (reference sequence). There are 17 residues in the CDR3. The CDR3 DNA reads as TGTGCCAGCAGTTTATCGCAAATCAGGGGGGTATGGACTGAAGCTTTCTTT. Translating gives CASSLSQIRGVWTEAFF.

The chain combines TRBV19 with TRBJ1-2; D is unresolved. The CDR3 covers 10 residues. Germline CDR1 is LNHDA and CDR2 is SQIVND (reference sequence). The V end lost 10 bases, the J end lost 4 bases, and 7 bases lay between the germline ends. DNA of the CDR3: TGTGCCACCATGTCCTATGGCTACACCTTC. It codes for CATMSYGYTF.

This sequence joins TRBV6-1 and TRBJ2-3, with 8 nucleotides matching TRBD2. This CDR3 comprises 18 residues. The J segment lost 2 bases and the V segment lost 0 bases, leaving 10 bases of the junction unmatched. CDR1 and CDR2 (germline): MNHNS, SASEGT. CDR3 DNA: TGTGCCAGCAGTGAAGCACGGGGGGGGACCCGGTACACAGATACGCAGTATTTT. Protein product: CASSEARGGTRYTDTQYF.

The CDR3 DNA reads as TGTGCCAGCAGTCGACTAGGCGAGCAGTTCTTC. This encodes CASSRLGEQFF. The chain is built from TRBV6-1 and TRBJ2-1; weak D call: TRBD2 (6 bases). The CDR3 contains 11 residues. The V end was cut by 5 bases, the J end by 10 bases, with 9 bases between. Germline V lookup: CDR1 MNHNS, CDR2 SASEGT.

V is TRBV19 and J is TRBJ2-2; 9 bases line up with TRBD2. The CDR3 loop spans 15 amino acids. CDR1 is LNHDA, CDR2 SQIVND, per germline (reference sequence). The trim removed 9 bases at V and 5 bases at J, leaving 10 bases unmatched. The CDR3 sequence: CASRVRAGGTGELFF. The CDR3 bases are TGTGCCAGCCGAGTCCGCGCGGGAGGGACCGGGGAGCTGTTTTTT.

V gene TRBV5-5 combines with J gene TRBJ1-2, with 9 bases identical to TRBD1. This CDR3 has 16 residues. CDR1 is SGHKS, CDR2 YYEKEE, per germline (reference sequence). Trimming at V came to 5 bases and at J to 5 bases, leaving 13 bases not matched to a gene. The CDR3 is CASRSRQGDSYYGYTF. The CDR3 DNA follows: TGTGCCAGCAGATCCCGACAGGGGGATAGTTATTATGGCTACACCTTC. Supplemented by reference TRBV5-5 and TRBJ1-2, the full variable domain reads DAGVTQSPTHLIKTRGQQVTLRCSPISGHKSVSWYQQVLGQGPQFIFQYYEKEERGRGNFPDRFSARQFPNYSSELNVNALLLGDSALYLCASRSRQGDSYYGYTFGSGTRLTVV.

This rearrangement joins TRBV10-2 to TRBJ2-5; 10 positions agree with TRBD2. With 2 bases clipped from V and 1 base from J, the junction kept 1 base outside the gene matches. Looked up from germline, CDR1 is WSHSY and CDR2 is SAAADI. This CDR3 has 15 residues. The CDR3 sequence is CASSEGLAVQETQYF. CDR3 nucleotides: TGCGCCAGCAGTGAGGGACTAGCGGTCCAAGAGACCCAGTACTTC.